The 32 T cell receptor beta chains below were found in one sample sequenced in a study of PD-1 blockade in classical Hodgkin lymphoma. Patients all relapsed after autologous stem cell transplantation, and there was variation in brentuximab vedotin exposure. The table came from immunoSEQ multiplex PCR; TCRdb's copy has only in-frame clones and leaves some out. The table has over 11,000 clones, about 78% seen once. This material consisted of peripheral blood mononuclear cells (PBMCs), taken before the second cycle of nivolumab. These receptors all come from a human donor with classical Hodgkin lymphoma.

This clone was found once. This sequence joins TRBV10-3 and TRBJ1-5; 9 bases fit TRBD1. The CDR3 extends over 14 amino acids. Per germline, CDR1 ENHRY and CDR2 SYGVKD. Trimming at V came to 10 bases and at J to 2 bases, leaving 6 bases not matched to a gene. This CDR3 is CATRQGVGNQPQHF. CDR3 DNA sequence: TGTGCCACAAGACAGGGGGTTGGCAATCAGCCCCAGCATTTT.

This chain joins TRBV18 and TRBJ2-3; TRBD2 matches 7 bases. Germline V gives CDR1 KGHSH, CDR2 LQKENI. The CDR3 runs 16 residues. Losses at the gene ends were 2 bases for V and 6 bases for J; bases not matched to a gene: 11. The chain's CDR3 is CASSPGLGLGSDTQYF. In DNA, the CDR3 is TGTGCCAGCTCACCAGGGCTTGGACTAGGGAGCGATACGCAGTATTTT.

The chain joins TRBV6-1 to TRBJ2-3, with D possibly matching TRBD1 (6 bases). The ends were cut back, 1 base at V and 6 bases at J, with 14 bases in the middle. The CDR3 is made up of 15 amino acids. Germline V gives CDR1 MNHNS, CDR2 SASEGT. CDR3 DNA sequence: TGTGCCAGCAGTGAAGTTGGCAGGGGCTCGGATACGCAGTATTTT. The encoded protein is CASSEVGRGSDTQYF.

The chain recombines TRBV6-5 with TRBJ1-2; 8 bases match TRBD1. Germline assignment: CDR1 MNHEY and CDR2 SVGAGI. V gave up 2 bases and J gave up 7 bases; unmatched junction bases: 6. The CDR3 covers 14 residues. The CDR3 here is CASSYGQGALGYTF. DNA of the CDR3: TGTGCCAGCAGTTACGGGCAGGGGGCTCTTGGCTACACCTTC.

This clone appeared a few times. The V and J genes are TRBV11-1 and TRBJ2-1, with 8 bases matching TRBD1. The CDR3 loop spans 14 amino acids. The trim removed 5 bases at V and 9 bases at J, leaving 9 bases unmatched. Germline V gives CDR1 SGHAT, CDR2 FQDESV (reference sequence). CDR3 in amino acids: CASSGLQGAGEQFF. The CDR3 DNA follows: TGTGCCAGCAGCGGTCTGCAGGGGGCCGGTGAGCAGTTCTTC.

This chain uses TRBV7-2 with TRBJ1-4; D possibly corresponds to TRBD1 (5 bases). This CDR3 has 15 amino acids. CDR1 is SGHTA and CDR2 is FQGNSA in the germline V gene. Trimming cost V 0 bases and J 5 bases, with 10 bases left between them. DNA of the CDR3: TGTGCCAGCAGCTTAGCGGGGCGGGCAAATGAAAAACTGTTTTTT. It encodes CASSLAGRANEKLFF.

V is TRBV5-1 and J is TRBJ1-1; D ambiguous. The CDR3 spans 14 residues. V was cut by 0 bases and J by 2 bases, with 8 bases left in between. Germline V gene data show CDR1 as SGHRS and CDR2 as YFSETQ. The CDR3 coding sequence is TGCGCCAGCAGCTTGGAGGGCTCCAACACTGAAGCTTTCTTT. Protein sequence: CASSLEGSNTEAFF.

The rearrangement uses TRBV5-1 and TRBJ2-1; D perhaps matches TRBD2 (6 bases). From germline, CDR1 is SGHRS and CDR2 YFSETQ. V was shortened by 4 bases and J by 6 bases, with 11 bases between the two germline ends. The CDR3 loop spans 13 amino acids. The CDR3 region is CASSPGLANEQFF. In nucleotides, the CDR3 is TGCGCCAGCAGCCCGGGACTGGCCAATGAGCAGTTCTTC.

The chain is built from TRBV5-6 and TRBJ2-5; perhaps TRBD2 as D (6 bases). The CDR3 extends over 13 amino acids. Germline lookup yields CDR1 SGHDT and CDR2 YYEEEE. V dropped 0 bases and J dropped 7 bases, with 10 bases sitting between them. CDR3 sequence: CASSLVVGGTQYF. CDR3 bases: TGTGCCAGCAGCTTGGTTGTCGGGGGGACCCAGTACTTC.

This clone was counted between two and nine times. The chain recombines TRBV9 with TRBJ1-2, with 12 bases aligning to TRBD1. The CDR3 has 15 residues. Trimming took 4 bases from V and 4 from J; bases not matched to a gene: 5. Germline-derived CDR1 and CDR2 are SGDLS and YYNGEE. The CDR3 here is CASSPGTGGVYGYTF. The CDR3 coding sequence is TGTGCCAGCAGCCCAGGGACAGGGGGCGTCTATGGCTACACCTTC.

This clone was seen only a few times. The chain couples TRBV19 to TRBJ2-1; perhaps TRBD2 as D (7 bases). V was shortened by 10 bases and J by 7 bases, with 20 bases between the two germline ends. The CDR3 consists of 14 residues. CDR1 LNHDA and CDR2 SQIVND come from the germline V gene (reference sequence). The CDR3 spells CATLGGGRGNEQFF. The CDR3 nucleotides are TGTGCCACCCTGGGGGGGGGCCGGGGGAATGAGCAGTTCTTC.

The rearrangement joins TRBV11-2 to TRBJ2-3, with TRBD1 identical over 7 bases. Trimming cost V 6 bases and J 4 bases; bases outside gene matches: 10. This CDR3 spans 15 amino acids. The germline V gene has CDR1 SGHAT and CDR2 FQNNGV. The CDR3 here is CASSKRDSYPDTQYF. CDR3 DNA sequence: TGTGCCAGCAGTAAACGGGACAGTTATCCAGATACGCAGTATTTT.

The J gene is TRBJ2-2, the V gene TRBV11-2; D gene uncertain. V dropped 0 bases and J dropped 3 bases, with 5 bases sitting between them. CDR1 and CDR2 from the germline V gene are SGHAT and FQNNGV. CDR3 length equals 14 residues. The CDR3 loop reads CASSLEGYTGELFF. The DNA for the CDR3 is TGTGCCAGCAGCTTAGAAGGCTACACCGGGGAGCTGTTTTTT.

Only a few counts were recorded for this clone. This chain joins TRBV7-3 and TRBJ2-1, with TRBD1 as a possible D gene (5 bases). Deletions cut 2 bases from V and 1 base from J, with 9 bases between. Germline CDR1 is SGHTA and CDR2 is FQGTGA. The length of the CDR3 is 15 residues. CDR3 DNA sequence: TGTGCCAGCAGCTTACAGGGCCATTCCTACAATGAGCAGTTCTTC. It yields the protein CASSLQGHSYNEQFF.

This clone appeared a few times. The V gene is TRBV6-1, the J gene TRBJ2-6, with D maybe TRBD1 (5 bases). V gave up 4 bases and J gave up 0 bases, with 10 bases separating them. Germline V gives CDR1 MNHNS, CDR2 SASEGT. This CDR3 region has 16 residues. For the CDR3, the DNA is TGTGCCAGCAGTGCTTCAGGGAACTCTGGGGCCAACGTCCTGACTTTC. Protein sequence: CASSASGNSGANVLTF.

The chain joins TRBV20-1 to TRBJ1-2; the D gene is possibly TRBD1 (6 bases). This CDR3 has 10 amino acids. Deletions cut 3 bases from V and 14 bases from J, with 13 bases between. CDR1 and CDR2 (germline): DFQATT, SNEGSKA (reference sequence). CDR3 in DNA: TGCAGTGCTAGTAGGGGGGCAGGGACCTTC. Its translation: CSASRGAGTF.

The CDR3 region is CASSPLGPPLYGYTF. DNA of the CDR3: TGTGCCAGCTCACCACTTGGCCCCCCCCTCTATGGCTACACCTTC. The rearrangement links TRBV18 to TRBJ1-2; no firm D call. There are 15 residues in the CDR3. Deletions cut 1 base from V and 4 bases from J, with 13 bases between. Germline CDR1 reads KGHSH; CDR2 reads LQKENI.

The chain recombines TRBV15 with TRBJ2-2, with D possibly being TRBD1 or TRBD2 (5 bases each). Germline V gene lookup returns CDR1 LNHNV and CDR2 YYDKDF (reference sequence). The V end was cut by 0 bases, the J end by 8 bases, with 13 bases between. The CDR3 sequence is 15 residues long. CDR3 bases: TGTGCCACCAGCAGAGAGGGGGAACCCGGGGGGGAGCTGTTTTTT. Amino acids: CATSREGEPGGELFF.

The V and J genes are TRBV11-2 and TRBJ2-3; TRBD2 aligns across 10 bases. Germline lookup yields CDR1 SGHAT and CDR2 FQNNGV. This CDR3 has 15 amino acids. V gave up 5 bases and J gave up 0 bases; unmatched junction bases: 2. Here the CDR3 DNA reads TGTGCCAGCAGCCTAGCGGGGGCTAGCACAGATACGCAGTATTTT. Protein sequence: CASSLAGASTDTQYF.

The V call is TRBV7-2, the J call TRBJ1-5; no reliable D call. CDR1 SGHTA and CDR2 FQGNSA come from the germline V gene. This CDR3 comprises 15 residues. The V end lost 3 bases, the J end lost 3 bases, and 12 bases lay between the germline ends. CDR3 DNA sequence: TGTGCCAGCAGCTTGGCCCCACTTACCAATCAGCCCCAGCATTTT. It yields the protein CASSLAPLTNQPQHF.

The chain employs TRBV21-1 and TRBJ2-5; TRBD1 is the table's D call and was not checked against the DNA. The end of the DNA is better explained by TRBJ2-7, so the J call may be wrong. TRBV21-1 is a pseudogene segment. This CDR3 spans 13 amino acids. The DNA for the CDR3 is TGTGCCACCGGGACAGGCCTCTCCTACGAGCAGTACTTC. It is translated as CATGTGLSYEQYF.

This clone has only one observation. The V gene is TRBV7-2, the J gene TRBJ1-2; 9 nucleotides match TRBD1. This CDR3 contains 15 residues. Germline CDR1 SGHTA, CDR2 FQGNSA. The V and J ends lost 0 bases and 2 bases, in that order; junction bases with no gene match: 1. DNA of the CDR3: TGTGCCAGCAGCTTAGCCGGGACAGGGAACTATGGCTACACCTTC. Translated: CASSLAGTGNYGYTF.

This clone was picked up one time. The genes are TRBV5-5 and TRBJ1-1; D ambiguous. In germline, CDR1 is SGHKS, CDR2 YYEKEE (reference sequence). Between the trimmed V and J ends, which lost 5 bases and 1 base, there was a span of 27 bases. The CDR3 is 19 residues long. The CDR3 here is CASSGLVSPDGRENTEAFF. Here the CDR3 DNA reads TGTGCCAGCAGTGGTCTTGTATCCCCCGACGGACGGGAGAACACTGAAGCTTTCTTT.

This clone was found a few times. V usage is TRBV6-6 and J usage is TRBJ2-7, with 8 bases fitting TRBD2. CDR1 is MNHNY, CDR2 SVGAGI, per germline (reference sequence). With 5 bases clipped from V and 5 bases from J, the junction kept 11 bases outside the gene matches. This CDR3 is 15 amino acids long. The CDR3: CASSPPGGGWDEQYF. The CDR3 DNA follows: TGTGCCAGCAGTCCTCCCGGGGGGGGTTGGGACGAGCAGTACTTC.

CDR3: CSVDSGGELFF. CDR3 DNA sequence: TGCAGCGTTGATTCGGGCGGGGAGCTGTTTTTT. The J gene is TRBJ2-2, the V gene TRBV29-1; D not certain. This CDR3 has 11 residues. The V gene's germline CDR1 is SQVTM and CDR2 ANQGSEA. Trimming cost V 3 bases and J 7 bases, with 6 bases left between them.

The chain joins TRBV2 to TRBJ2-2; no clear D gene. V lost 4 bases and J 6 bases, leaving 0 bases between the germline ends. CDR1 is SNHLY and CDR2 is FYNNEI in the germline V gene. CDR3 length: 10 amino acids. CDR3 amino acids: CASSAGELFF. The CDR3 nucleotides read TGTGCCAGCAGTGCCGGGGAGCTGTTTTTT.

CDR3 sequence: CASSLWQGSYGYTF. Here the CDR3 DNA reads TGTGCCAGCAGTTTGTGGCAGGGATCCTATGGCTACACCTTC. The V call is TRBV28, the J call TRBJ1-2; a possible D gene is TRBD1 (5 bases). Trimming took off 3 bases at V and 4 bases at J, with 12 bases between the two ends. The CDR3 has 14 residues. CDR1 is MDHEN and CDR2 is SYDVKM in the germline V gene.

This clone was seen only once. This sequence joins TRBV7-2 and TRBJ2-3, with 8 bases that match TRBD2. V lost 2 bases, J lost 0 bases, and 7 bases stayed unmatched. Germline values: CDR1 SGHTA, CDR2 FQGNSA. The CDR3 is made up of 17 amino acids. CDR3 nucleotides: TGTGCCAGCAGCTTAAGGTCTAGCGGGCATAGCACAGATACGCAGTATTTT. This sequence encodes CASSLRSSGHSTDTQYF.

The chain combines TRBV6-6 with TRBJ1-2, with D perhaps matching TRBD1 (6 bases). Trimming cost V 2 bases and J 2 bases, with 15 bases left between them. The CDR3 loop spans 16 amino acids. Germline loops: CDR1 MNHNY, CDR2 SVGAGI (reference sequence). The CDR3 region has the DNA TGTGCCAGCAGTTACGTATGGGGGGCAGGGAACTATGGCTACACCTTC. Protein sequence: CASSYVWGAGNYGYTF.

This clone showed up just a few times. This chain uses TRBV20-1 with TRBJ2-1; the match to TRBD2 covers 10 bases. V lost 5 bases, J lost 10 bases, and 2 bases stayed unmatched. Germline V lookup: CDR1 DFQATT, CDR2 SNEGSKA (reference sequence). CDR3 size: 11 residues. The DNA for the CDR3 is TGCAGTGCTGGACTAGCGGTGGAGCAGTTCTTC. Amino acids: CSAGLAVEQFF.

This sequence joins TRBV15 and TRBJ2-5, with D perhaps being TRBD1 or TRBD2 (6 bases each). Germline V gene data show CDR1 as LNHNV and CDR2 as YYDKDF (reference sequence). This CDR3 has 14 residues. Deletions cut 6 bases from V and 4 bases from J, with 15 bases between. The CDR3 region is CATRGGLGSETQYF. The CDR3 nucleotides read TGTGCCACCAGAGGGGGACTGGGGTCAGAGACCCAGTACTTC. Combining the CDR3 with reference TRBV15 and TRBJ2-5 gives the whole variable domain DAMVIQNPRYQVTQFGKPVTLSCSQTLNHNVMYWYQQKSSQAPKLLFHYYDKDFNNEADTPDNFQSRRPNTSFCFLDIRSPGLGDTAMYLCATRGGLGSETQYFGPGTRLLVL.

This clone has just a few counts. The chain has TRBV7-2 and TRBJ1-2; D ambiguous. In germline, CDR1 is SGHTA, CDR2 FQGNSA. Trimming left V 2 bases short and J 7 bases short, with 5 bases between. The CDR3 covers 11 residues. The CDR3 DNA reads as TGTGCCAGCAGCTTACGTTTTGGCTACACCTTC. As protein: CASSLRFGYTF.